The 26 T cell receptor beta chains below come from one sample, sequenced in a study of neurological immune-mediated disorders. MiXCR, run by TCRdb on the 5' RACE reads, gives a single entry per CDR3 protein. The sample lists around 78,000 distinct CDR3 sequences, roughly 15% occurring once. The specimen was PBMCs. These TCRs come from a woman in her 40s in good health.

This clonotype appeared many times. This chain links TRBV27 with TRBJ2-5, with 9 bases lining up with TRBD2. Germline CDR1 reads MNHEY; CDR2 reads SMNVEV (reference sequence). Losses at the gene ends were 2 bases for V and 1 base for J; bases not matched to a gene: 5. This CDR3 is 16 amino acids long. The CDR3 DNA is TGTGCCAGCAGTTTACGAGCGGGGGGCCCCCAAGAGACCCAGTACTTC. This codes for CASSLRAGGPQETQYF.

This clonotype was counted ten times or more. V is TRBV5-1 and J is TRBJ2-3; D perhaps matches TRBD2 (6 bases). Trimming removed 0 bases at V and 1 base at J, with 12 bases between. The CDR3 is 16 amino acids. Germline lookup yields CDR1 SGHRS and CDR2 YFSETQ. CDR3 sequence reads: CASSLDGGGGTDTQYF. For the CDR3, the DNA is TGCGCCAGCAGCTTGGATGGTGGAGGGGGCACAGATACGCAGTATTTT.

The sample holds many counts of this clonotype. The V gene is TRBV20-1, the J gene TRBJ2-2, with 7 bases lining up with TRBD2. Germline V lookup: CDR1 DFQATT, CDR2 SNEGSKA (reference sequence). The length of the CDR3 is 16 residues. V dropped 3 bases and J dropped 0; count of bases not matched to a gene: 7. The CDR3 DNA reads TGCAGTGCTAGGATGTGGCGGGGGTCGAACACCGGGGAGCTGTTTTTT. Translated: CSARMWRGSNTGELFF.

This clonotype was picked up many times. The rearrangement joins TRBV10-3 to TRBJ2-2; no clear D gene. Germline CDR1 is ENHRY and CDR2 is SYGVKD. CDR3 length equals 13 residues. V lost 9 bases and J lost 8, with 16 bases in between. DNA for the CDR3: TGTGCCATAGCCTCTTCGGCGGAAGGGGAGCTGTTTTTT. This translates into CAIASSAEGELFF.

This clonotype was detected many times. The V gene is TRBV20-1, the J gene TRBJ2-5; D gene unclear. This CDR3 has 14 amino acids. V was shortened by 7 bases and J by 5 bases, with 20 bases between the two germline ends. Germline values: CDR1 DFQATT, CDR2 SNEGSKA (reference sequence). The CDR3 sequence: CSGRFDQVSETQYF. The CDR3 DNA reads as TGCAGTGGCAGGTTCGATCAGGTTTCGGAGACCCAGTACTTC.

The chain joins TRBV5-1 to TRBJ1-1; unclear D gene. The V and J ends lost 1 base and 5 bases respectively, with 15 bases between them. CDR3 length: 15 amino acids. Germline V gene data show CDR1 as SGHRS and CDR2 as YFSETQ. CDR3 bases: TGCGCCAGCAGCTTGTTCGAGACACCCGGGACTGAAGCTTTCTTT. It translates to CASSLFETPGTEAFF.

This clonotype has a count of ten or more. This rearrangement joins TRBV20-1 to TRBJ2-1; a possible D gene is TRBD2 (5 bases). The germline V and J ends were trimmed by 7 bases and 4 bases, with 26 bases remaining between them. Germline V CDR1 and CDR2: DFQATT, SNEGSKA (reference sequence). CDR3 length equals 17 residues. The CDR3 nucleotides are TGCAGTGTTCCTAGCCCCTTCCCGAGCGTCGGGTACAATGAGCAGTTCTTC. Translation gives CSVPSPFPSVGYNEQFF.

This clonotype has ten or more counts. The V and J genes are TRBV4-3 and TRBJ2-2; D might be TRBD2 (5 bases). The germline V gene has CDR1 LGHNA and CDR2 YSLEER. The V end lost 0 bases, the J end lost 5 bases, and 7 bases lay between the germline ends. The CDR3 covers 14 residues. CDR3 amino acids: CASSQDSGTGELFF. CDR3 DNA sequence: TGCGCCAGCAGCCAAGATTCGGGGACCGGGGAGCTGTTTTTT.

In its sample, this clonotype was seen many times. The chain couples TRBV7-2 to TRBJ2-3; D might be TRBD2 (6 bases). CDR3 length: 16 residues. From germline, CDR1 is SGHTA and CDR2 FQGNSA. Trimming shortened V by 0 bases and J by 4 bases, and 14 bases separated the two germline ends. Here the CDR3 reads CASSLASRGSSDTQYF. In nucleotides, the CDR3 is TGTGCCAGCAGCTTAGCTTCCCGGGGGTCGTCAGATACGCAGTATTTT.

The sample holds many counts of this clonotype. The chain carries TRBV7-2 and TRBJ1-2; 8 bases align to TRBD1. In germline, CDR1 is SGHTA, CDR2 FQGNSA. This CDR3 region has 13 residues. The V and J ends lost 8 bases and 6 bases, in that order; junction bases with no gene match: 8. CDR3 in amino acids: CASSLGQGDGYTF. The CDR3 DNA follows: TGTGCCAGCTCCTTAGGACAGGGCGATGGCTACACCTTC.

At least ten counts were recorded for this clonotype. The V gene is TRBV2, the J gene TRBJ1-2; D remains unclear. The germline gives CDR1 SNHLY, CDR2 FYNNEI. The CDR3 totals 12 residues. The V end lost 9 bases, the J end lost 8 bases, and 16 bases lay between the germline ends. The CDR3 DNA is TGTGCCAGTGATTCCGGCGCGAGGGGCTACACCTTC. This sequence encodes CASDSGARGYTF.

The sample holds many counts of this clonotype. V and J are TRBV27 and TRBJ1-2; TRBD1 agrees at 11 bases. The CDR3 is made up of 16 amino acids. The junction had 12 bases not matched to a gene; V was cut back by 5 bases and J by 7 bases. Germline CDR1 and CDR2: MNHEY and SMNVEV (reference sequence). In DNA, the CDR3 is TGTGCCAGCAGTCCGCTCCCCGGGACAGGGGGTGGTGGCTACACCTTC. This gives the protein CASSPLPGTGGGGYTF.

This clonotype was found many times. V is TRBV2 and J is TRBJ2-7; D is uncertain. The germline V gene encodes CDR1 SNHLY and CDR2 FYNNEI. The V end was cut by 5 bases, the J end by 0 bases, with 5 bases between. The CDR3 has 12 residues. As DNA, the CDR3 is TGTGCCAGCAGTTACAGCTCCTACGAGCAGTACGTC. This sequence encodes CASSYSSYEQYV.

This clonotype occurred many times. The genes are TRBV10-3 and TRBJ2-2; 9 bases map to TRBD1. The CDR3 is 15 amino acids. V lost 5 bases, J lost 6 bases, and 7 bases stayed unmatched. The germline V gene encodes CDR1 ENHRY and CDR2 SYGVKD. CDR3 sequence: CAISTGTGLSGELFF. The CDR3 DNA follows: TGTGCCATCAGTACCGGGACAGGGTTATCCGGGGAGCTGTTTTTT.

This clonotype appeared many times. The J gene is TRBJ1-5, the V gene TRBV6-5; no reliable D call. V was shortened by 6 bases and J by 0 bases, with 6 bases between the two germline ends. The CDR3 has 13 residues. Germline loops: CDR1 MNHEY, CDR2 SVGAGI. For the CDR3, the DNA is TGTGCCAGCAGGCGCGTTAGCAATCAGCCCCAGCATTTT. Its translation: CASRRVSNQPQHF.

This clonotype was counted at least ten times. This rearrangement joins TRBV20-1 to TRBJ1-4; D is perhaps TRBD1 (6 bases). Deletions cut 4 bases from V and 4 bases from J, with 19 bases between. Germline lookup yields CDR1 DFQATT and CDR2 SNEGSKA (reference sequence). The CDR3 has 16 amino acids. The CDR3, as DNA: TGCAGTGCTAAGGGGGGGGGCGCTCATTTTAATGAAAAACTGTTTTTT. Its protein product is CSAKGGGAHFNEKLFF.

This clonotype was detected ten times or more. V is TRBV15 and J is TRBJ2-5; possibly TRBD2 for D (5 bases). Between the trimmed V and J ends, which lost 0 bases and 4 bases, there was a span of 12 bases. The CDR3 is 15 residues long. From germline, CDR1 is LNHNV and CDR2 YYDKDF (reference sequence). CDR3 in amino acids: CATSRDYEGGETQYF. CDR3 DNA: TGTGCCACCAGCAGAGATTATGAGGGTGGAGAGACCCAGTACTTC.

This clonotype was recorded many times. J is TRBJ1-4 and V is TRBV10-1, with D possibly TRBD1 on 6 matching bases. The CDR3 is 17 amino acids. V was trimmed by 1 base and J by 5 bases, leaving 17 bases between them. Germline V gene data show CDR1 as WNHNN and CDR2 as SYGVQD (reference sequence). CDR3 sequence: CASSEWITGLSNEKLFF. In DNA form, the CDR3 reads TGCGCCAGCAGTGAGTGGATCACAGGGCTATCAAATGAAAAACTGTTTTTT.

The CDR3 is CASSLEGGVSYEQYF. The CDR3 DNA reads TGTGCCAGCAGTTTAGAAGGGGGGGTATCCTACGAGCAGTACTTC. The chain combines TRBV12-3 or TRBV12-4 with TRBJ2-7; D is perhaps TRBD2 (7 bases). The CDR3 extends over 15 amino acids. Trimming shortened V by 1 base and J by 1 base, and 11 bases separated the two germline ends.

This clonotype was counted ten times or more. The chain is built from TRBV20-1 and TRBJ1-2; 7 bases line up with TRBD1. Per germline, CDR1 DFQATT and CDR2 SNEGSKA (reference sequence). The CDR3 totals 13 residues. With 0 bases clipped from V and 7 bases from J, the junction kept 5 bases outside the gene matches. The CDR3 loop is CSAREGGLGGYTF. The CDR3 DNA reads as TGCAGTGCTAGAGAAGGGGGCCTCGGTGGCTACACCTTC.

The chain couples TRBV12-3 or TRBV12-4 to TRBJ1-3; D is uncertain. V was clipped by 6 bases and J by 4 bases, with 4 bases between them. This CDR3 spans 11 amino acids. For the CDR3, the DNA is TGTGCCAGCAGCCACGGAAACACCATATATTTT. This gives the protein CASSHGNTIYF.

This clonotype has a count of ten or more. As DNA, the CDR3 is TGCAGTGCTGCTCCGTACAGGGGTACCTACAATGAGCAGTTCTTC. Translated, it gives CSAAPYRGTYNEQFF. The chain uses TRBV20-1 and TRBJ2-1, with TRBD1 matching over 7 bases. The length of the CDR3 is 15 residues. Trimming removed 5 bases from V and 2 bases from J; junction bases left unmatched: 9. The germline CDR1 and CDR2 sequences are DFQATT and SNEGSKA (reference sequence).

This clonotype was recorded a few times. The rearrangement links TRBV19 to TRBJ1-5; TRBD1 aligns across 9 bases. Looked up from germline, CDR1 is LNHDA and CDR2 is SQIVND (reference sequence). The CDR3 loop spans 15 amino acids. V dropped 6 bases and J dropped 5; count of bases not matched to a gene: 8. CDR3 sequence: CASRWGTGPDQPQHF. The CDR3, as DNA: TGTGCCAGTAGATGGGGGACAGGGCCTGATCAGCCCCAGCATTTT.

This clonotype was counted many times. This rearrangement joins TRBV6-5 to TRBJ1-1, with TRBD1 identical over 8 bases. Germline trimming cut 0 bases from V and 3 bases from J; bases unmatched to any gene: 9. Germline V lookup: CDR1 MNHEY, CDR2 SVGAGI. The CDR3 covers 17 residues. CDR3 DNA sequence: TGTGCCAGCAGTTACTCGGGCGACAGGGGAATTGACACTGAAGCTTTCTTT. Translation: CASSYSGDRGIDTEAFF.

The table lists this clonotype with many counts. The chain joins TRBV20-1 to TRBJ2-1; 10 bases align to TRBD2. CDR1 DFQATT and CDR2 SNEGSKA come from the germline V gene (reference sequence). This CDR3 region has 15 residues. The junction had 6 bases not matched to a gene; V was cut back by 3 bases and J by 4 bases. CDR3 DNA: TGCAGTGCTAGGGGACTAGCGAGGGTGTACAATGAGCAGTTCTTC. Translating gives CSARGLARVYNEQFF.

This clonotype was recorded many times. CDR3 DNA: TGCAGTGCTAGAGATGGATTACGTATGAACACTGAAGCTTTCTTT. Its translation: CSARDGLRMNTEAFF. The chain recombines TRBV20-1 with TRBJ1-1; D unresolved. The length of the CDR3 is 15 residues. V shed 0 bases and J shed 0 bases, with 11 bases lying between them. Germline V gives CDR1 DFQATT, CDR2 SNEGSKA (reference sequence).